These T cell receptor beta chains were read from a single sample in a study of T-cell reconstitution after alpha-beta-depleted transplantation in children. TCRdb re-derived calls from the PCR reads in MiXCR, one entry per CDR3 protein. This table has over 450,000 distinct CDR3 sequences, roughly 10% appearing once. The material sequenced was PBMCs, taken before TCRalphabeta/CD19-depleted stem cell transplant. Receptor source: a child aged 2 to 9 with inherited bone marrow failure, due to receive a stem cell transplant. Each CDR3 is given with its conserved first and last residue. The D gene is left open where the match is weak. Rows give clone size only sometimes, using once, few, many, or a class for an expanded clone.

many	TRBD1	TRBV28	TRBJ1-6	CASSASGQGDSPLHF	TGTGCCAGCAGTGCCTCGGGACAGGGTGATTCACCCCTCCACTTT
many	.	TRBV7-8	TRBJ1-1	CASSTEGVGAEAFF	TGTGCCAGCAGCACAGAGGGGGTCGGGGCTGAAGCTTTCTTT
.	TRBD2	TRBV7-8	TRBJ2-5	CASSLGRLAARETQYF	TGTGCCAGCAGCCTAGGCCGACTAGCGGCAAGAGAGACCCAGTACTTC
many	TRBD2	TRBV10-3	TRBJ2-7	CAISESTSGYTYEQYF	TGTGCCATCAGTGAGTCGACTAGCGGATACACCTACGAGCAGTACTTC
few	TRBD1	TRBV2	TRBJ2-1	CASSDWDRGHEQFF	TGTGCCAGCAGTGATTGGGACAGGGGACATGAGCAGTTCTTC
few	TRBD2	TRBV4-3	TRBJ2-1	CASSQGFLAGGHEQFF	TGCGCCAGCAGCCAAGGGTTCCTAGCGGGAGGCCATGAGCAGTTCTTC
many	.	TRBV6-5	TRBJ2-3	CASSYSRSTDTQYF	TGTGCCAGCAGTTACTCCCGGAGCACAGATACGCAGTATTTT
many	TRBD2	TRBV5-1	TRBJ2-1	CASSLGRVGREVYNEQFF	TGCGCCAGCAGCTTGGGGAGGGTAGGACGGGAGGTCTACAATGAGCAGTTCTTC
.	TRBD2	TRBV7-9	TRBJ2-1	CASSLQREGGGEQFF	TGTGCCAGCAGCTTACAGCGGGAGGGGGGGGGTGAGCAGTTCTTC
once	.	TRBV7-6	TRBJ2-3	CASSLYGLGSTDTQYF	TGTGCCAGCAGCTTATACGGTCTTGGGAGCACAGATACGCAGTATTTT
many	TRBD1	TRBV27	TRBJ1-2	CASRLTGKGSYTF	TGTGCCAGCCGCCTGACAGGGAAAGGAAGCTACACCTTC
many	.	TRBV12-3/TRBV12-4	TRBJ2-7	CASSLNWLSEQYF	TGTGCCAGCAGTTTAAATTGGTTGAGCGAGCAGTACTTC
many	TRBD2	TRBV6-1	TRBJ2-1	CATTSGRAVNEQFF	TGTGCCACGACTAGCGGGAGGGCCGTCAATGAGCAGTTCTTC
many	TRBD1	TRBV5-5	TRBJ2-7	CASSFPGQGSYEQYF	TGTGCCAGCAGCTTTCCGGGACAGGGTTCCTACGAGCAGTACTTC
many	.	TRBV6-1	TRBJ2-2	CASSQQLNTGELFF	TGTGCCAGCAGCCAACAGTTGAACACCGGGGAGCTGTTTTTT
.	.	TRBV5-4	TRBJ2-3	CASSSSVGPDTQYF	TGTGCCAGCTCCTCTAGTGTAGGGCCAGATACGCAGTATTTT
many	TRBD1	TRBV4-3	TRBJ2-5	CASSQGDRGTYETQYF	TGCGCCAGCAGCCAAGGTGACAGGGGGACGTATGAGACCCAGTACTTC
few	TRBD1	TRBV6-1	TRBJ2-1	CASIRQGAYNEQFF	TGTGCCAGCATCCGACAGGGGGCCTACAATGAGCAGTTCTTC
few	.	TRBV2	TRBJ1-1	CASRGTLNTEAFF	TGTGCCAGCAGGGGGACATTGAACACTGAAGCTTTCTTT
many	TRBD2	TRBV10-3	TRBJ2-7	CAISDPYLISGLAGGTVAYEQYF	TGTGCCATCAGTGACCCATACCTAATATCGGGACTAGCGGGGGGAACCGTCGCCTACGAGCAGTACTTC
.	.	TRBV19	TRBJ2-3	CASSIVGGMTDTQYF	TGTGCCAGTAGTATAGTGGGCGGAATGACAGATACGCAGTATTTT
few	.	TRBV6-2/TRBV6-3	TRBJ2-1	CASSYSPAEQFF	TGTGCCAGCAGTTACTCCCCGGCAGAGCAGTTCTTC
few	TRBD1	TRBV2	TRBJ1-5	CASSQQGRGENQPQHF	TGTGCCAGCAGTCAACAGGGGAGGGGGGAAAATCAGCCCCAGCATTTT
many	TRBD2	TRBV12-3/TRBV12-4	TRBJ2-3	CASSLALGAGGGDTQYF	TGTGCCAGCAGTTTAGCCCTTGGGGCGGGAGGAGGAGATACGCAGTATTTT
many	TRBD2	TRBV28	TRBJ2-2	CASCGRGPGELFF	TGTGCCAGTTGCGGGAGGGGGCCCGGGGAGCTGTTTTTT